Listed here are 24 T cell receptor beta chains from one sample, sequenced in a study of beta chain features in type 1 diabetes. Isolated RNA was reverse transcribed in full, so expressed TCRB transcripts were sequenced. The repertoire was sequenced with immunoSEQ multiplex PCR; TCRdb's copy has only in-frame clones and lacks some. The sample shows 860,000 or so clones, roughly 15% of them seen only once. Sequenced input: naive CD4+ T cells from blood. The source is a young woman in good health.

A few counts support this clone. This chain joins TRBV19 and TRBJ1-1, with a possible D match to TRBD1 (5 bases). Trimming took 6 bases from V and 8 from J, leaving 13 bases between them. This CDR3 region has 12 residues. Germline values: CDR1 LNHDA, CDR2 SQIVND (reference sequence). The CDR3 sequence: CASRTQGVEAFF. CDR3 sequence (DNA): TGTGCCAGTAGAACCCAGGGAGTCGAAGCTTTCTTT.

Only a few counts were recorded for this clone. Here the CDR3 reads CATRGDSGNTIYF. The CDR3 DNA is TGTGCCACCAGGGGGGATTCTGGAAACACCATATATTTT. V is TRBV10-3 and J is TRBJ1-3, with TRBD1 identical over 7 bases. The CDR3 spans 13 residues. CDR1 is ENHRY and CDR2 is SYGVKD in the germline V gene. V was pared by 10 bases and J by 1 base, with 4 bases of the junction left unmatched.

This clone turned up a few times. The V and J genes are TRBV7-2 and TRBJ2-7, with D perhaps TRBD1 (6 bases). The CDR3 runs to 18 residues. Germline CDR1 and CDR2: SGHTA and FQGNSA. The V end lost 3 bases, the J end lost 3 bases, and 24 bases lay between the germline ends. CDR3 DNA sequence: TGTGCCAGCAGCTTCCCTCTCCAGGGGCGAGCAATTAGCTACGAGCAGTACTTC. Its translation is CASSFPLQGRAISYEQYF.

The V and J genes are TRBV19 and TRBJ2-3; TRBD2 might be the D (6 bases). The CDR3 sequence is 14 residues long. V lost 8 bases and J lost 5, with 17 bases in between. The germline gives CDR1 LNHDA, CDR2 SQIVND (reference sequence). CDR3 sequence reads: CASRVGSTGDTQYF. The CDR3 bases are TGTGCCAGTCGGGTCGGGAGTACCGGAGATACGCAGTATTTT.

This chain connects TRBV15 to TRBJ2-1; either TRBD1 or TRBD2 may fit D (6 bases each). Germline V CDR1 and CDR2: LNHNV, YYDKDF (reference sequence). V was shortened by 3 bases and J by 2 bases, with 14 bases between the two germline ends. CDR3 length: 16 residues. CDR3 coding DNA: TGTGCCACCAGCAGGGTCCGAGGGGGGACCTACAATGAGCAGTTCTTC. This encodes CATSRVRGGTYNEQFF.

This clone has only a few counts. This chain links TRBV7-2 with TRBJ2-1, with 8 bases that match TRBD2. Trimming removed 4 bases from V and 4 bases from J; junction bases left unmatched: 6. The CDR3 consists of 15 residues. Germline V CDR1 and CDR2: SGHTA, FQGNSA. CDR3 sequence reads: CASSSASGRYNEQFF. The DNA of the CDR3 is TGTGCCAGCAGCTCGGCTAGCGGGCGTTACAATGAGCAGTTCTTC.

This clone was counted between two and nine times. The chain links TRBV13 to TRBJ1-2; 9 nucleotides align to TRBD1. CDR3 size: 17 residues. Germline loops: CDR1 PRHDT, CDR2 FYEKMQ (reference sequence). V gave up 4 bases and J gave up 6 bases; unmatched junction bases: 15. This CDR3 is CASSSLPGQGGFDGYTF. The CDR3 coding sequence is TGTGCCAGCAGCTCGCTCCCGGGACAGGGAGGGTTTGATGGCTACACCTTC.

This chain uses TRBV6-6 with TRBJ1-5; D uncertain. The CDR3 runs 14 residues. Trimming pared 7 bases from V and 2 bases from J, leaving 12 bases between. Germline V gene data show CDR1 as MNHNY and CDR2 as SVGAGI (reference sequence). CDR3 protein: CASNQWEGNQPQHF. The CDR3, as DNA: TGTGCCAGCAACCAATGGGAGGGCAATCAGCCCCAGCATTTT.

This clone was observed many times. J is TRBJ2-3 and V is TRBV18, with D possibly TRBD2 on 6 matching bases. Looked up from germline, CDR1 is KGHSH and CDR2 is LQKENI. The CDR3 contains 12 residues. Trimming stripped 3 bases from V and 5 bases from J, with 6 bases between. In DNA, the CDR3 is TGTGCCAGCTCACCGGGGGGAGATACGCAGTATTTT. Its translation is CASSPGGDTQYF.

In its sample, this clone was seen once. A read error may be the cause here, since a much bigger clone is one base away. The rearrangement uses TRBV10-3 and TRBJ2-3; 11 bases line up with TRBD2. The CDR3 is made up of 15 amino acids. Germline CDR1 reads ENHRY; CDR2 reads SYGVKD. The CDR3 sequence is CAFSRLAGSTDTQYF. In nucleotides, the CDR3 is TGTGCCTTCAGCCGACTAGCGGGAAGCACAGATACGCAGTATTTT.

This clone has a handful of counts. The rearrangement links TRBV11-2 to TRBJ2-2; TRBD2 agrees at 7 bases. CDR3 size: 14 residues. The germline gives CDR1 SGHAT, CDR2 FQNNGV. CDR3 nucleotide sequence: TGTGCAAACCGCCTAGCGGAGAACACCGGGGAGCTGTTTTTT. It encodes CANRLAENTGELFF.

This clone was seen more than once but under ten times. Other DNA sequences in this sample translate to the same CDR3. The CDR3 reads CASSLRQETQYF. The CDR3 DNA is TGTGCCAGCAGCCTCAGACAAGAGACCCAGTACTTC. V gene TRBV5-4 combines with J gene TRBJ2-5; D ambiguous. Between the trimmed V and J ends, which lost 4 bases and 2 bases, there was a span of 6 bases. CDR1 is SGHNT and CDR2 is YYREEE in the germline V gene (reference sequence). The length of the CDR3 is 12 residues.

This clone turned up a few times. The chain couples TRBV4-3 to TRBJ2-7; D is ambiguous. The ends were cut back, 1 base at V and 4 bases at J, with 20 bases in the middle. Germline CDR1 is LGHNA and CDR2 is YSLEER. The CDR3 length is 17 residues. The CDR3 here is CASSQAYGDPLSYEQYF. Written as DNA, the CDR3 is TGCGCCAGCAGCCAAGCCTATGGAGACCCTCTCTCTTACGAGCAGTACTTC.

The sample holds a few counts of this clone. The rearrangement links TRBV2 to TRBJ1-5; no clear D. V lost 3 bases and J 0 bases, leaving 9 bases between the germline ends. The germline gives CDR1 SNHLY, CDR2 FYNNEI. The CDR3 loop spans 15 amino acids. CDR3 amino acids: CASSDRRNSNQPQHF. Written as DNA, the CDR3 is TGTGCCAGCAGTGACAGGAGAAATAGCAATCAGCCCCAGCATTTT. Full variable domain (remainder filled in from reference TRBV2 and TRBJ1-5): EPEVTQTPSHQVTQMGQEVILRCVPISNHLYFYWYRQILGQKVEFLVSFYNNEISEKSEIFDDQFSVERPDGSNFTLKIRSTKLEDSAMYFCASSDRRNSNQPQHFGDGTRLSIL.

The V and J genes are TRBV7-2 and TRBJ2-3, with 12 bases fitting TRBD2. The CDR3 totals 15 residues. After removal of 5 bases from V and 4 bases from J, the junction contained 4 bases not matched to a gene. Germline assignment: CDR1 SGHTA and CDR2 FQGNSA. The CDR3 sequence is CASSRLAGDADTQYF. CDR3 sequence (DNA): TGTGCCAGCAGCAGACTAGCGGGAGATGCAGATACGCAGTATTTT.

This clone was seen a handful of times. This chain connects TRBV29-1 to TRBJ1-2; 10 nucleotides align to TRBD1. V lost 6 bases to trimming and J lost 4 bases; unmatched junction nucleotides: 5. The V gene's germline CDR1 is SQVTM and CDR2 ANQGSEA. CDR3 length: 13 amino acids. The CDR3 DNA reads TGCAGCGTGGCCGGGACAGGGGCCTATGGCTACACCTTC. This gives the protein CSVAGTGAYGYTF.

This chain uses TRBV18 with TRBJ2-7; tentative D call: TRBD1 (6 bases). The CDR3 totals 18 residues. Germline loops: CDR1 KGHSH, CDR2 LQKENI. V gave up 2 bases and J gave up 3 bases, with 23 bases separating them. CDR3 bases: TGTGCCAGCTCACCATTCCCCGCAGGGGCCGAGCATTACTACGAGCAGTACTTC. Protein product: CASSPFPAGAEHYYEQYF.

This sequence joins TRBV7-9 and TRBJ2-5, with 10 bases aligning to TRBD1. V shed 5 bases and J 4 bases; nucleotides not matched to a gene: 4. The CDR3 extends over 14 amino acids. The germline V gene has CDR1 SEHNR and CDR2 FQNEAQ (reference sequence). CDR3 nucleotide sequence: TGTGCCAGCAGCCTGACAGGGGGCCGAGAGACCCAGTACTTC. Residues: CASSLTGGRETQYF.

This clone has more than one count but fewer than ten. This chain links TRBV7-2 with TRBJ2-3, with TRBD2 as a possible D gene (6 bases). CDR1 is SGHTA and CDR2 is FQGNSA in the germline V gene. Trimming cost V 0 bases and J 0 bases, with 16 bases left between them. The CDR3 spans 18 residues. For the CDR3, the DNA is TGTGCCAGCAGCTTAGCACGAAGAGGAGGGGCTAGCACAGATACGCAGTATTTT. Its protein is CASSLARRGGASTDTQYF.

This chain connects TRBV6-5 to TRBJ2-3; D perhaps matches TRBD1 (6 bases). Germline V gives CDR1 MNHEY, CDR2 SVGAGI. The CDR3 spans 14 residues. The CDR3 loop is CGTARTASTDTQYF. The DNA for the CDR3 is TGTGGAACGGCGCGGACAGCCAGCACAGATACGCAGTATTTT.

The chain joins TRBV25-1 to TRBJ2-7; possible D gene TRBD1, 6 bases. CDR3 length: 16 amino acids. Germline-derived CDR1 and CDR2 are MGHDK and SYGVNS. V lost 4 bases and J 2 bases, leaving 18 bases between the germline ends. The CDR3 DNA reads TGTGCCAGCAGTGGTGGCACAGGGCCGGGCGCCTACGAGCAGTACTTC. It encodes CASSGGTGPGAYEQYF.

The chain recombines TRBV11-2 with TRBJ2-5; D possibly uses TRBD1 or TRBD2 (6 bases each). Looked up from germline, CDR1 is SGHAT and CDR2 is FQNNGV. Trimming left V 4 bases short and J 2 bases short, with 14 bases between. The CDR3 has 15 residues. In nucleotides, the CDR3 is TGTGCCAGCAGCTCCGGAGGGGGTTTTCAAGAGACCCAGTACTTC. Its translation is CASSSGGGFQETQYF. The complete variable domain, with remaining parts taken from reference TRBV11-2 and TRBJ2-5, reads EAGVAQSPRYKIIEKRQSVAFWCNPISGHATLYWYQQILGQGPKLLIQFQNNGVVDDSQLPKDRFSAERLKGVDSTLKIQPAKLEDSAVYLCASSSGGGFQETQYFGPGTRLLVL.

This clone has a handful of counts. This chain links TRBV7-2 with TRBJ2-1, with D tentatively TRBD2 (5 bases). Germline V lookup: CDR1 SGHTA, CDR2 FQGNSA. This CDR3 comprises 17 residues. Trimming took 2 bases from V and 0 from J, leaving 14 bases between them. In nucleotides, the CDR3 is TGTGCCAGCAGCTTAACGGCTAGCAAGAGCTCCTACAATGAGCAGTTCTTC. It yields the protein CASSLTASKSSYNEQFF.

The V call is TRBV11-2, the J call TRBJ2-1; the D is unclear. The CDR3 runs to 13 residues. V lost 1 base and J lost 7, with 8 bases in between. The germline CDR1 and CDR2 sequences are SGHAT and FQNNGV. CDR3 protein: CASSLGVLNEQFF. Written as DNA, the CDR3 is TGTGCCAGCAGCTTAGGGGTTCTAAATGAGCAGTTCTTC.